This T cell receptor (beta chain) was obtained from a study of blood T cell repertoires in COVID-19. Overall study context: Sites across the United States, Italy and Spain contributed samples from acute and convalescent COVID-19. The cDNA or gDNA used as material had been derived from T cells, B-cell-depleted T cells, or PBMCs.

Original processing methods: Nucleated cell number was recorded as an estimate derived from reference gene primer amplification. The assay was immunoSEQ multiplex PCR, and TCRdb's table has in-frame clones only and misses some. For V, J and clone size, that table is used; D and trimming come from the DNA. The table records about 120,000 clones, about 85% of them present only once. Germline-derived CDR1 and CDR2 are MRHNA and SNTAGT. V dropped 5 bases and J dropped 4 bases, with 12 bases sitting between them. This CDR3 has 15 amino acids. The receptor was derived from an older man with acute or convalescent COVID-19. The specimen sequenced was peripheral blood. The V and J genes are TRBV6-4 and TRBJ2-6; maybe TRBD1 (5 bases). The CDR3 region has the DNA TGTGCCAGCAGTCCTAAAGGGGCCGGGGCCAACGTCCTGACTTTC. This sequence encodes CASSPKGAGANVLTF.